This TCR beta chain was recorded in a study of post-analysis software for immune sequencing data. Study observations and caveats: Versus controls, multiple sclerosis patients showed significantly lower diversity (normalized Chao1). Roughly 5 TRBV segments occurring more often in patients than controls included TRBV5-6, TRBV5-1 and TRBV20-1. Samples from a shared batch, those prepared together, strongly co-clustered by F measure.

Notes on this clonotype: Its antigen remains unidentified.

TCR beta cDNA libraries had unique molecular identifiers. TCRdb ran MiXCR on the PCR reads and lists one entry per CDR3 protein. The sample lists roughly 580,000 distinct CDR3 sequences, around 47% occurring once. The J segment lost 11 bases and the V segment lost 2 bases, leaving 5 bases of the junction unmatched. The CDR3 sequence is 12 residues long. CDR1 is MNHEY and CDR2 is SMNVEV in the germline V gene (reference sequence). This sequence joins TRBV27 and TRBJ2-5; 7 nucleotides agree with TRBD1. This receptor was taken from a girl between 10 and 17 years old with multiple sclerosis. Material: blood. The DNA of the CDR3 is TGTGCCAGCAGTTTAGTCGGACAGGAGCAGTACTTC. Translation: CASSLVGQEQYF.